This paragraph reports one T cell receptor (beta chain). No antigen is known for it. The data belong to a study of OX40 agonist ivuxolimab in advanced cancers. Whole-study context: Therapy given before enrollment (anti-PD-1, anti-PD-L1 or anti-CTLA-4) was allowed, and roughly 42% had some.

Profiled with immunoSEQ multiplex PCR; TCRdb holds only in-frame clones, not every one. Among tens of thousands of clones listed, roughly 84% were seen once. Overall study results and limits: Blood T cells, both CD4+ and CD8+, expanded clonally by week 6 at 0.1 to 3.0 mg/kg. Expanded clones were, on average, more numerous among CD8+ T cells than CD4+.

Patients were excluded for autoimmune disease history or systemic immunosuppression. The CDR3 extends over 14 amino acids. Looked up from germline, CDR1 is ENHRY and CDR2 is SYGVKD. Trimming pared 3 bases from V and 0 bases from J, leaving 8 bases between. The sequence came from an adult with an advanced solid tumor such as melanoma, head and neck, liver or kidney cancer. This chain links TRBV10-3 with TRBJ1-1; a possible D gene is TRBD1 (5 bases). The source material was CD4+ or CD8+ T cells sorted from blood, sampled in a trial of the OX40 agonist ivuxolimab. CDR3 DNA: TGTGCCATCAGTGATGGGGGGGTGAACACTGAAGCTTTCTTT. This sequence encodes CAISDGGVNTEAFF.